One T cell receptor (beta chain) is described in this entry. Reverse transcription of extracted RNA yielded cDNA, which provided the sequencing template. Generated by immunoSEQ multiplex PCR, the TCRdb table keeps only in-frame clones and is missing some. In the table there are 130,000 or so clones, 40% to 55% of which are singletons. This sample was taken from a study of CD8+ T cells in alopecia areata. Germline-derived CDR1 and CDR2 are SQVTM and ANQGSEA. CDR3 size: 14 residues. After removal of 6 bases from V and 5 bases from J, the junction contained 12 bases not matched to a gene. The chain combines TRBV29-1 with TRBJ2-7; 8 nucleotides align to TRBD2. The sequencing sample was made of NKG2D-low CD8+ T cells sorted from blood. The sequence derives from a human donor with alopecia areata. CDR3 loop: CSVPRGSGGDEQYF. In nucleotides, the CDR3 is TGCAGCGTCCCTCGAGGAAGCGGGGGCGACGAGCAGTACTTC.